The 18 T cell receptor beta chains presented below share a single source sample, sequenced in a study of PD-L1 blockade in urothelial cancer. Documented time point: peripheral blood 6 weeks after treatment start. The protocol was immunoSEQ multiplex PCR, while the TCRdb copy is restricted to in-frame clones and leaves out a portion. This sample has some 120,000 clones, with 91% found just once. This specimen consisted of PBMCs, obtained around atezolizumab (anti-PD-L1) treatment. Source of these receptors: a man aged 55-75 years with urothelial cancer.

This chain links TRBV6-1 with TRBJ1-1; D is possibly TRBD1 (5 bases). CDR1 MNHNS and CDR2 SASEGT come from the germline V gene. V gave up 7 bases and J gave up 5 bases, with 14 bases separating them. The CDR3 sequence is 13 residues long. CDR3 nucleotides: TGTGCCAGCACAGGGCTGGGGAGGACTGAAGCTTTCTTT. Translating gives CASTGLGRTEAFF.

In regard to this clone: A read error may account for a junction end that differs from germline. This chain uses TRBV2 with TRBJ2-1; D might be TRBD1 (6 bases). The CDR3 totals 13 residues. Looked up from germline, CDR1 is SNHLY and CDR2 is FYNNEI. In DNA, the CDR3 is TGTGCCAGCAATGAACAGGGATTCGATGAGCAGTTCTTC. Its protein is CASNEQGFDEQFF.

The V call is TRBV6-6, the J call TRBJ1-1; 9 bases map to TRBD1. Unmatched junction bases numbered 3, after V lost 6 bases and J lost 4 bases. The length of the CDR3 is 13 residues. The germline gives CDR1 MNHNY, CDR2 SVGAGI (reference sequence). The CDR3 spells CASRGTGSTEAFF. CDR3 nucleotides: TGTGCCAGCAGGGGGACAGGGTCCACTGAAGCTTTCTTT.

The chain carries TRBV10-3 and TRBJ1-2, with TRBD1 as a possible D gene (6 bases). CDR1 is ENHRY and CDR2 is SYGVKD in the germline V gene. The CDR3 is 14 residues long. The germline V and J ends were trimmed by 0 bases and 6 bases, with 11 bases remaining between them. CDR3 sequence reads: CAISESRQGHGYTF. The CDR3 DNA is TGTGCCATCAGTGAGTCGAGGCAGGGGCATGGCTACACCTTC.

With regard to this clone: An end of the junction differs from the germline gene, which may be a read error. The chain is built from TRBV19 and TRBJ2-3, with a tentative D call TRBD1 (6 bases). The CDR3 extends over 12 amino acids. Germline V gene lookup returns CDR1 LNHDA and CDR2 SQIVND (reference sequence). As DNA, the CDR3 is TGTGCCAGTAGTGACCCCGGGACACCCAGTAATTTT. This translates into CASSDPGTPSNF.

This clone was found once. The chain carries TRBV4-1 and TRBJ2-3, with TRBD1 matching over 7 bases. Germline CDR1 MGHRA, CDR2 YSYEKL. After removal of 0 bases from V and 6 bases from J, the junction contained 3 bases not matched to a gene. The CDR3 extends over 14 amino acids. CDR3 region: CASSQEGGADTQYF. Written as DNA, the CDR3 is TGCGCCAGCAGCCAAGAAGGGGGCGCGGATACGCAGTATTTT.

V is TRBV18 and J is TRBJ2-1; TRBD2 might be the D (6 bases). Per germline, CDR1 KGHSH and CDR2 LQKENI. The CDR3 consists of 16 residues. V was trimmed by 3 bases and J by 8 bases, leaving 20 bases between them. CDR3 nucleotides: TGTGCCAGCTCACCCTATCCGGGGACGGGGGTTGATGAGCAGTTCTTC. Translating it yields CASSPYPGTGVDEQFF.

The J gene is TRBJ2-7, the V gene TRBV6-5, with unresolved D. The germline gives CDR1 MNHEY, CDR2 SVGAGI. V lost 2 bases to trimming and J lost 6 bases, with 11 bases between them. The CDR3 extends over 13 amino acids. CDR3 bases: TGTGCCAGCAGTTACACCCGCGGTCCCGAGCAGTACTTC. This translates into CASSYTRGPEQYF.

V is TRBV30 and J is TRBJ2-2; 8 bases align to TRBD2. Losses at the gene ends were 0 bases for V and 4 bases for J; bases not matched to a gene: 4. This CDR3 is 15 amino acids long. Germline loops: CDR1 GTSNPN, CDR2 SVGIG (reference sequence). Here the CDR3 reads CAWSVIAGRTGELFF. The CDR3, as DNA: TGTGCCTGGAGTGTAATAGCGGGACGCACCGGGGAGCTGTTTTTT.

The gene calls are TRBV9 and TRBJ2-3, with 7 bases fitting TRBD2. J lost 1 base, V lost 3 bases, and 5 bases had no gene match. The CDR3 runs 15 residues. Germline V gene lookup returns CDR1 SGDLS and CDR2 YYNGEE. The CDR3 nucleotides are TGTGCCAGCAGCGCGGGACTACCTGGCACAGATACGCAGTATTTT. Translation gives CASSAGLPGTDTQYF.

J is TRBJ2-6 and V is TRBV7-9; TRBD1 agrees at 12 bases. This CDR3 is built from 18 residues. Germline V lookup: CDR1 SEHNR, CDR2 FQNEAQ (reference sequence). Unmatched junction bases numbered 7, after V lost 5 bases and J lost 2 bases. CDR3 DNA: TGTGCCAGCAGCACCCCGGGACAGGGGGCTACTGGGGCCAACGTCCTGACTTTC. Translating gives CASSTPGQGATGANVLTF.

Here the CDR3 DNA reads TGTGCCAGCAGTTTATGGGGCACAGGGGTCAATGAGCAGTTCTTC. Protein: CASSLWGTGVNEQFF. The chain couples TRBV28 to TRBJ2-1; 7 bases are a match to TRBD1. The V and J ends lost 0 bases and 6 bases, in that order; junction bases with no gene match: 5. Germline V CDR1 and CDR2: MDHEN, SYDVKM. The CDR3 has 15 amino acids.

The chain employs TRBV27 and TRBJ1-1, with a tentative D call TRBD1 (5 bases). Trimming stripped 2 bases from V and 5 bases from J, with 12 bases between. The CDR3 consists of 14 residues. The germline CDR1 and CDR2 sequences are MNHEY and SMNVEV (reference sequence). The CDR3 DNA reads TGTGCCAGCAGTTTACGCGGGGGTGAAACTGAAGCTTTCTTT. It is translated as CASSLRGGETEAFF.

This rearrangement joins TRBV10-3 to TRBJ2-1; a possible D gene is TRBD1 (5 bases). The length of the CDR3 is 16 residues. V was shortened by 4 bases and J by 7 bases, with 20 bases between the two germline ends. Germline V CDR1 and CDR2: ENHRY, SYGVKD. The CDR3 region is CAISARGAEQVNEQFF. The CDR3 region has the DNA TGTGCCATCAGTGCCCGAGGCGCGGAACAGGTTAATGAGCAGTTCTTC.

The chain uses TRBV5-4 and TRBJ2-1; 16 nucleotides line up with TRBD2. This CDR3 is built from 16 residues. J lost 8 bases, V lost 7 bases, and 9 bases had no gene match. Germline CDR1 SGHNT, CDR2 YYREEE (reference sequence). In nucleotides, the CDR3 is TGTGCCAGCTCAGCTGGGGGACTAGCGGGAGGGCATGAGCAGTTCTTC. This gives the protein CASSAGGLAGGHEQFF.

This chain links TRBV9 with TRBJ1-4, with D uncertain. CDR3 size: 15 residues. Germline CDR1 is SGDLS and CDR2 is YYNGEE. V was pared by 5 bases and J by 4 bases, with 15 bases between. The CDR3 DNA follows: TGTGCCAGCAGTGCGCACGCGCGGAGTAATGAAAAACTGTTTTTT. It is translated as CASSAHARSNEKLFF. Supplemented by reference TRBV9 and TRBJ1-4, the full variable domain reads DSGVTQTPKHLITATGQRVTLRCSPRSGDLSVYWYQQSLDQGLQFLIQYYNGEERAKGNILERFSAQQFPDLHSELNLSSLELGDSALYFCASSAHARSNEKLFFGSGTQLSVL.

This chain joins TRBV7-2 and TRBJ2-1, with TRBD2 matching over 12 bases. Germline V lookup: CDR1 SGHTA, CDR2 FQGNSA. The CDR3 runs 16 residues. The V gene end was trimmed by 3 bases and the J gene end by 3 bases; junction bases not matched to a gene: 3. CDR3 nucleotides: TGTGCCAGCAGCTTGCCGGGACTAGCGGGCTACAATGAGCAGTTCTTC. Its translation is CASSLPGLAGYNEQFF.

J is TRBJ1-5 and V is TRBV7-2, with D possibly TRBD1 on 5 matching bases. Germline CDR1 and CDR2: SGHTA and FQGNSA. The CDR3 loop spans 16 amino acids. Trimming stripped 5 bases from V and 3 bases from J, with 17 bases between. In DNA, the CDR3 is TGTGCCAGCAGCCGTGTTGCGGCAGGGCTCAATCAGCCCCAGCATTTT. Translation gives CASSRVAAGLNQPQHF.